This paragraph covers one TCR beta chain sequence. This sample is drawn from a study of control samples from healthy donors and cancer patients. Produced via immunoSEQ multiplex PCR; TCRdb's table is partial and in-frame only. The sample holds about 58,000 clones, about 90% seen once. V was clipped by 8 bases and J by 7 bases, with 15 bases between them. CDR1 is MDHEN and CDR2 is SYDVKM in the germline V gene. The length of the CDR3 is 13 residues. The sample comprised PBMCs. The rearrangement uses TRBV28 and TRBJ2-1; D could derive from TRBD1 or TRBD2 (5 bases each). The sequence came from an older woman with lung cancer. CDR3 amino acids: CASQGWGRNEQFF. In nucleotides, the CDR3 is TGTGCCAGCCAGGGTTGGGGGAGAAATGAGCAGTTCTTC.